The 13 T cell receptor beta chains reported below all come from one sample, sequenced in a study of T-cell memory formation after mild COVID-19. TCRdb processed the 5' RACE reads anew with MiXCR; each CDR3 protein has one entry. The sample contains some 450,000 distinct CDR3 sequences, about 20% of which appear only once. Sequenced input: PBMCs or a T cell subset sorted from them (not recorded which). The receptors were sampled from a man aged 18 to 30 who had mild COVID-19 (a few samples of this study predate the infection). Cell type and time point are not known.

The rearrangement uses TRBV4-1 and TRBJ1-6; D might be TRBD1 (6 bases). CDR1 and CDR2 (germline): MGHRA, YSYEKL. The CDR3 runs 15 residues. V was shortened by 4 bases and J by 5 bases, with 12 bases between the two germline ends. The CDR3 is CASSPRDINNSPLHF. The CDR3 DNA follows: TGCGCCAGCAGCCCCCGGGACATCAATAATTCACCCCTCCACTTT.

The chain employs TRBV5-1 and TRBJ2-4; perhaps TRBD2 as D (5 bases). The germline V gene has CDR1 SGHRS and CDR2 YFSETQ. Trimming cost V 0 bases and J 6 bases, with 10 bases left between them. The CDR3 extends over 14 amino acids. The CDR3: CASSLDAGGNIQYF. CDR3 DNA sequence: TGCGCCAGCAGCTTGGACGCGGGTGGAAACATTCAGTACTTC.

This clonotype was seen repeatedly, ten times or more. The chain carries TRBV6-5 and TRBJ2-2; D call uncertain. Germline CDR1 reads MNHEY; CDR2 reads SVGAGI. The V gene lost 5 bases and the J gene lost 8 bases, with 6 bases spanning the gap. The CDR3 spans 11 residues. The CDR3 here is CASSGRGELFF. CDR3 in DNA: TGTGCCAGCAGTGGGCGTGGGGAGCTGTTTTTT.

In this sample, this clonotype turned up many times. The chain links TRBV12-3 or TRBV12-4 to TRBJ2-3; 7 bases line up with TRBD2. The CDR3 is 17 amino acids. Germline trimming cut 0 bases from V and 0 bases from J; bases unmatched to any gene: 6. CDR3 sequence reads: CASSLAGRGPSTDTQYF. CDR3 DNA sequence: TGTGCCAGCAGTTTAGCGGGGAGGGGTCCTAGCACAGATACGCAGTATTTT.

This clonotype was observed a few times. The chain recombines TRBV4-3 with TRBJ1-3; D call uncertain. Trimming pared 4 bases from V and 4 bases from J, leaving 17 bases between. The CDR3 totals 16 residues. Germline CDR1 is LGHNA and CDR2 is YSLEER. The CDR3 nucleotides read TGCGCCAGCAGCCCATCCCCCCTCGCTAAGGGAAACACCATATATTTT. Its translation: CASSPSPLAKGNTIYF.

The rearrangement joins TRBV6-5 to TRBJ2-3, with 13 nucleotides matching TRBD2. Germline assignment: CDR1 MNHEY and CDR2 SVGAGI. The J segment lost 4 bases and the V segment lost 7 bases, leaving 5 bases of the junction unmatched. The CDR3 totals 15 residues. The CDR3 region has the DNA TGTGCCAGCAAACTAGCGGGGGGGCCCCCAGATACGCAGTATTTT. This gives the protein CASKLAGGPPDTQYF.

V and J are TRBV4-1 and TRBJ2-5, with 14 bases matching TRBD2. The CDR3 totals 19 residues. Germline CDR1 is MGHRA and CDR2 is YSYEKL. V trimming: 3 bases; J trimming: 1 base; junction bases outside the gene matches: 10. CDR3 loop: CASSQEYRGTSGGQETQYF. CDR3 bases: TGCGCCAGCAGCCAGGAATACAGGGGGACTAGCGGGGGCCAAGAGACCCAGTACTTC.

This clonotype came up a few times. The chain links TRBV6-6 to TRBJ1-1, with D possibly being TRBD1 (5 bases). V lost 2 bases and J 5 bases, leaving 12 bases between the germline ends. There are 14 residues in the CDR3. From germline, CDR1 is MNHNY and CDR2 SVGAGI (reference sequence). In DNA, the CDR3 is TGTGCCAGCAGTTACGATGGGGGGGGTACTGAAGCTTTCTTT. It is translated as CASSYDGGGTEAFF.

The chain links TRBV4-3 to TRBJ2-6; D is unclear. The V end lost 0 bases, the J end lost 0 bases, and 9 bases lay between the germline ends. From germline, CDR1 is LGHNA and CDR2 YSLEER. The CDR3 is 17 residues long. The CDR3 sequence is CASSQDPGSSGANVLTF. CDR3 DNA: TGCGCCAGCAGCCAAGATCCTGGAAGCTCTGGGGCCAACGTCCTGACTTTC.

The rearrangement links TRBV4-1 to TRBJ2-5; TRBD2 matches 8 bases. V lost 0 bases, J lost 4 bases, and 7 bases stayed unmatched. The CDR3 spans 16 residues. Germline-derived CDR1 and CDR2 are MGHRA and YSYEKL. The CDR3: CASSQDRGGLPETQYF. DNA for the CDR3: TGCGCCAGCAGCCAAGATCGGGGGGGGCTACCAGAGACCCAGTACTTC.

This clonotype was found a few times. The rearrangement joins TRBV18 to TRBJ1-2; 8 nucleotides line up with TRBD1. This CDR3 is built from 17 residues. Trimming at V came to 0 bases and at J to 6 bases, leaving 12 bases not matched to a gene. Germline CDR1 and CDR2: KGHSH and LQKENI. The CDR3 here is CASSPPHYRTGFNGYTF. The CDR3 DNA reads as TGTGCCAGCTCACCACCGCATTATCGGACAGGGTTTAATGGCTACACCTTC.

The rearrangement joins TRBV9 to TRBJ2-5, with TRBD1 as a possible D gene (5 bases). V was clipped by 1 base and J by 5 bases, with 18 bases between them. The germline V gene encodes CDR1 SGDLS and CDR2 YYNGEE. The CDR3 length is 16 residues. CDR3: CASSVSPRVTEETQYF. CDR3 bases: TGTGCCAGCAGCGTATCCCCCAGGGTGACGGAGGAGACCCAGTACTTC. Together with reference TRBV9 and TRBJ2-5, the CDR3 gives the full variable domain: DSGVTQTPKHLITATGQRVTLRCSPRSGDLSVYWYQQSLDQGLQFLIQYYNGEERAKGNILERFSAQQFPDLHSELNLSSLELGDSALYFCASSVSPRVTEETQYFGPGTRLLVL.

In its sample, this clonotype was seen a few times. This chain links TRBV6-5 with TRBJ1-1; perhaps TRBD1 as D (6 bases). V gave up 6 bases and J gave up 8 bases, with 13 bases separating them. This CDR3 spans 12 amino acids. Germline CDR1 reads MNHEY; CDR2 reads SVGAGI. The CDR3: CASRTLGTEAFF. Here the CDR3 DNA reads TGTGCCAGCAGAACCCTAGGGACAGAAGCTTTCTTT.